Included here is one TCR beta chain sequence, with context. The target antigen is unknown. The CDR3 loop spans 14 amino acids. Germline CDR1 MDHEN, CDR2 SYDVKM. V lost 5 bases to trimming and J lost 3 bases; unmatched junction nucleotides: 7. This specimen belongs to a study of T cell responses to AZD1222 COVID-19 vaccine. The method was immunoSEQ multiplex PCR; TCRdb's version includes in-frame clones alone and lacks a portion of them. The table has 95,000 to 150,000 clones, about 91% seen once. Study-wide results and limits: Spike-specific TCR repertoires showed rising breadth and depth after two AZD1222 doses.

This receptor was identified in an adult in good health. The chain couples TRBV28 to TRBJ2-7; 7 bases match TRBD1. The sample consisted of peripheral blood, taken on day 0 of AZD1222 vaccination. Written as DNA, the CDR3 is TGTGCCAGCAGTCCGCCGGGACAGCTCTACGAGCAGTACTTC. Protein sequence: CASSPPGQLYEQYF.